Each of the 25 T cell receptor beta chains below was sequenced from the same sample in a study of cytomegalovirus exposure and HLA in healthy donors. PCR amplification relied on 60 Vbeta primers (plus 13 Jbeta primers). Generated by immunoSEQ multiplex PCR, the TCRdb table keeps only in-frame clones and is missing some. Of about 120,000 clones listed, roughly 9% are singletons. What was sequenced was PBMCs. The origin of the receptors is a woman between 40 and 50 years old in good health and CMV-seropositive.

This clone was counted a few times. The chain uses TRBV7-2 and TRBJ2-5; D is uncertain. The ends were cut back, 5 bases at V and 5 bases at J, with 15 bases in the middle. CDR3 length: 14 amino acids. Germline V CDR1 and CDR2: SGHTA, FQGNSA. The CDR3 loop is CASSLSRSQETQYF. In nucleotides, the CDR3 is TGTGCCAGCAGCCTTAGCCGTTCCCAGGAGACCCAGTACTTC.

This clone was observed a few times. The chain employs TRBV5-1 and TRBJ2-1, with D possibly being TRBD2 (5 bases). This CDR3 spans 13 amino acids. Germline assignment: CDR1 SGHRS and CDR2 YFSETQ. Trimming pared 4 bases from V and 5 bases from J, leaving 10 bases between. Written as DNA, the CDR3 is TGCGCCAGCAGCCTGGACGGGAACAATGAGCAGTTCTTC. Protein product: CASSLDGNNEQFF.

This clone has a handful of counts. The chain's CDR3 is CASSLVGRINSPLHF. Here the CDR3 DNA reads TGTGCCAGCAGCTTGGTTGGCAGGATCAATTCACCCCTCCACTTT. The chain joins TRBV5-6 to TRBJ1-6, with unresolved D. Germline V CDR1 and CDR2: SGHDT, YYEEEE. CDR3 size: 15 residues. V was trimmed by 0 bases and J by 7 bases, leaving 11 bases between them.

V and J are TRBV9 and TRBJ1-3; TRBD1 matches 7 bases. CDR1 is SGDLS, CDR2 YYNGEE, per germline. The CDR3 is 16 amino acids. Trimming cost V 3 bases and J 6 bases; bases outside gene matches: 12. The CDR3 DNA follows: TGTGCCAGCAGCGCGTACCGACAGGGCTTCGAAAACACCATATATTTT. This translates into CASSAYRQGFENTIYF. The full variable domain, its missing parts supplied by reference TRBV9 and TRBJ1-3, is DSGVTQTPKHLITATGQRVTLRCSPRSGDLSVYWYQQSLDQGLQFLIQYYNGEERAKGNILERFSAQQFPDLHSELNLSSLELGDSALYFCASSAYRQGFENTIYFGEGSWLTVV.

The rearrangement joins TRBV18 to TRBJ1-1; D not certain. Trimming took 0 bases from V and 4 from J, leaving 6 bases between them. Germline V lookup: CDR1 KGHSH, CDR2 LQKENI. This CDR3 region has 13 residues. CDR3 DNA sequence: TGTGCCAGCTCACCACCGGGGAGCACTGAAGCTTTCTTT. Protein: CASSPPGSTEAFF.

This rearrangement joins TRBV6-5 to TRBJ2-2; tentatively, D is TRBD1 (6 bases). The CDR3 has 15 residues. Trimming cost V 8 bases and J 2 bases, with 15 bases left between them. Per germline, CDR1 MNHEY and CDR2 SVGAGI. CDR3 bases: TGTGCCAGCCTTGGGCAGGGGAGTAACACCGGGGAGCTGTTTTTT. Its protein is CASLGQGSNTGELFF.

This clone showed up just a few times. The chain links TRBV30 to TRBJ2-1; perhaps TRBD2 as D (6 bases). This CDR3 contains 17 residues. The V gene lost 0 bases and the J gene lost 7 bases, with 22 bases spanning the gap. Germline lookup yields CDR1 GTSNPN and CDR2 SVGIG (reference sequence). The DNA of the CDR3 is TGTGCCTGGAGTGTTCTACGACGGACTAACCCGGGGAATGAGCAGTTCTTC. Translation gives CAWSVLRRTNPGNEQFF.

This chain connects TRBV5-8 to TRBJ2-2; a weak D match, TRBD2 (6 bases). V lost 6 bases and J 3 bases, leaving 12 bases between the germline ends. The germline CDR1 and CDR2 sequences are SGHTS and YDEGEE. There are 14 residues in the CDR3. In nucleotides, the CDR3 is TGTGCCAGCATTAACAGCGGGTACACCGGGGAGCTGTTTTTT. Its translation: CASINSGYTGELFF.

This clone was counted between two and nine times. Here the CDR3 DNA reads TGTGCCAGCAGCTCTCCTACTGCGGGCTCGTACCAAGAGACCCAGTACTTC. Its translation is CASSSPTAGSYQETQYF. This chain connects TRBV11-2 to TRBJ2-5; D might be TRBD2 (5 bases). The V gene lost 4 bases and the J gene lost 0 bases, with 18 bases spanning the gap. The CDR3 sequence is 17 residues long. The germline V gene has CDR1 SGHAT and CDR2 FQNNGV.

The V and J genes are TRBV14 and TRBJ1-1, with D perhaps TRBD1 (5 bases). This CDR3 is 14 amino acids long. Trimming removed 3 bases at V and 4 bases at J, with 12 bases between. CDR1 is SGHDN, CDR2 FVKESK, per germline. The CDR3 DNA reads TGTGCCAGCAGCCAGCAGGGTTGGGGCACTGAAGCTTTCTTT. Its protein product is CASSQQGWGTEAFF.

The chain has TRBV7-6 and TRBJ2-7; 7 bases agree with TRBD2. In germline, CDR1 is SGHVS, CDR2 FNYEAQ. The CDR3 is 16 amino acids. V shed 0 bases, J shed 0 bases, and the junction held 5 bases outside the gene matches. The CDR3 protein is CASSLAGGASSYEQYF. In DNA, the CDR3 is TGTGCCAGCAGCTTAGCGGGAGGGGCCAGCTCCTACGAGCAGTACTTC.

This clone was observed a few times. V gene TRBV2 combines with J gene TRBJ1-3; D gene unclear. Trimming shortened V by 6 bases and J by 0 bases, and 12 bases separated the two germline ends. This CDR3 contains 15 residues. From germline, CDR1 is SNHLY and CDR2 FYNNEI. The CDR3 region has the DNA TGTGCCAGCAGCCTGACCAGCGGCTCTGGAAACACCATATATTTT. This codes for CASSLTSGSGNTIYF.

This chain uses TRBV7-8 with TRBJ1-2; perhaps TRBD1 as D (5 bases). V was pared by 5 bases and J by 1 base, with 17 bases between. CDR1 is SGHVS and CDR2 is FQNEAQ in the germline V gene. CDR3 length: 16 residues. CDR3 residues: CASSPRGNTHNYGYTF. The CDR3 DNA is TGTGCCAGCAGCCCGCGGGGGAACACCCATAACTATGGCTACACCTTC.

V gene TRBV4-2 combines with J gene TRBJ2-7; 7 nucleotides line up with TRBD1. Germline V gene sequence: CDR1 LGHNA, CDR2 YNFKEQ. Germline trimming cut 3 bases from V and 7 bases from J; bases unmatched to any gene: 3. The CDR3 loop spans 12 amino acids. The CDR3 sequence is CASSHLRGEQYF. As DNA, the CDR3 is TGTGCCAGCAGCCACCTCAGGGGGGAGCAGTACTTC.

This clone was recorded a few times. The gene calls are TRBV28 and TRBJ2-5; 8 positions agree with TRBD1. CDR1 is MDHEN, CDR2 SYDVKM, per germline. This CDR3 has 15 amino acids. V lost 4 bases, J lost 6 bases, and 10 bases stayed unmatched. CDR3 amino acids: CASSSPRTGRKTQYF. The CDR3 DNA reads TGTGCCAGCAGTTCACCCAGGACAGGGCGAAAGACCCAGTACTTC.

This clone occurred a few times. CDR3 protein: CASSQTTGKITEAFF. CDR3 DNA: TGCGCCAGCAGCCAAACTACAGGGAAGATCACTGAAGCTTTCTTT. This sequence joins TRBV4-1 and TRBJ1-1; D perhaps matches TRBD1 (6 bases). The CDR3 totals 15 residues. Germline lookup yields CDR1 MGHRA and CDR2 YSYEKL. V was pared by 2 bases and J by 4 bases, with 14 bases between.

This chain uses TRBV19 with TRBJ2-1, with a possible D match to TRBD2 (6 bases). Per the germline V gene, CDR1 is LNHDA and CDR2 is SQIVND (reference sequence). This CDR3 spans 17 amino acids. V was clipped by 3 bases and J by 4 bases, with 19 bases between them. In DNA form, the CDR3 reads TGTGCCAGTAGTATCTCTTCCTCTAGCGCGGTTTACAATGAGCAGTTCTTC. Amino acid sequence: CASSISSSSAVYNEQFF.

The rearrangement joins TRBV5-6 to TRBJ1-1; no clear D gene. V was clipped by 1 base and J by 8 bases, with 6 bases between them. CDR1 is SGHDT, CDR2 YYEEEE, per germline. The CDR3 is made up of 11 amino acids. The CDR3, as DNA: TGTGCCAGCAGCTTGCTTGAGGAAGCTTTCTTT. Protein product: CASSLLEEAFF.

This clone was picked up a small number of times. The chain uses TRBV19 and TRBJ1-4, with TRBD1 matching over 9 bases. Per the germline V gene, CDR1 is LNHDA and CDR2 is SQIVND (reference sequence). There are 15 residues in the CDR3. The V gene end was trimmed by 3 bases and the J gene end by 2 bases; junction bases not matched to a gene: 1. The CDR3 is CASSMGTGTNEKLFF. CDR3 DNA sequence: TGTGCCAGTAGTATGGGGACAGGGACTAATGAAAAACTGTTTTTT.

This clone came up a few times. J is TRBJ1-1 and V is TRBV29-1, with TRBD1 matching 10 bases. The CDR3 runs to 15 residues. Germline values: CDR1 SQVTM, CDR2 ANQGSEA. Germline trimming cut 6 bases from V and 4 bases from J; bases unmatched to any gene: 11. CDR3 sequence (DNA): TGCAGCGTCGTGCGGACAGGGGGTGTGAGCACTGAAGCTTTCTTT. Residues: CSVVRTGGVSTEAFF.

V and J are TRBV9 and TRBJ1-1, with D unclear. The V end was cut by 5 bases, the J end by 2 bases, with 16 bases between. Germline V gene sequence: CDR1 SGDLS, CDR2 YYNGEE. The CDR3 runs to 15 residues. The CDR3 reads CASRAPAGSNTEAFF. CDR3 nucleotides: TGTGCCAGCAGGGCCCCGGCGGGTTCTAACACTGAAGCTTTCTTT.

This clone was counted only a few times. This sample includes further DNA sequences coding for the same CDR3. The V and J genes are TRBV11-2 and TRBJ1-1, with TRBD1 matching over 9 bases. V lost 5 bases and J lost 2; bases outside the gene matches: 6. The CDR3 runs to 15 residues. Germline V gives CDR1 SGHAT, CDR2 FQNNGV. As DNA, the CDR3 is TGTGCCAGCAGCCCGACAGGGGGATACAACACTGAAGCTTTCTTT. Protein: CASSPTGGYNTEAFF.

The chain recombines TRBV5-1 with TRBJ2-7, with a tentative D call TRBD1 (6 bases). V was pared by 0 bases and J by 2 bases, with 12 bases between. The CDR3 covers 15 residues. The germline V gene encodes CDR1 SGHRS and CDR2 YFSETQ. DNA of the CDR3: TGCGCCAGCAGCTTGGAAGGCAGGGGAACCTACGAGCAGTACTTC. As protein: CASSLEGRGTYEQYF.

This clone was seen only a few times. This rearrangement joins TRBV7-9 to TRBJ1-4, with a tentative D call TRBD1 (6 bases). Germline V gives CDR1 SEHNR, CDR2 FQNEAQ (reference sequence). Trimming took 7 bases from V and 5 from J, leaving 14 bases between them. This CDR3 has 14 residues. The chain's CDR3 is CASTGRQENEKLFF. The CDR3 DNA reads TGTGCCAGCACAGGGAGACAGGAGAATGAAAAACTGTTTTTT.

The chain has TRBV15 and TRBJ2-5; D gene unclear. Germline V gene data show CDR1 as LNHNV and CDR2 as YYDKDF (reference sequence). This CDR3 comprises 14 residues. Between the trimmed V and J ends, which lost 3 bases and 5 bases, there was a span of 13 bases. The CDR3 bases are TGTGCCACCAGCAGCCTAGGTACTGGGGAGACCCAGTACTTC. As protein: CATSSLGTGETQYF.